The clone carrying this TCR beta chain was seen a handful of times. Its antigen is currently unknown. The source of the sample is a study of T-cell memory formation after mild COVID-19. Study-level findings and limits: Pre-infection memory contained some responding clones, which suggested that cross-reactive memory had joined. Clones that shrank (day 15 to 85) were balanced CD4/CD8, whereas later expanders leaned CD4+. Largely, contracting CD4+ clones fell within CM and EM, and contracting CD8+ clones within EMRA.

Germline CDR1 is SGHTA and CDR2 is FQGNSA. After removal of 5 bases from V and 2 bases from J, the junction contained 3 bases not matched to a gene. The CDR3 has 15 residues. TCR alpha and TCR beta cDNA libraries carrying sample barcodes and UMIs came from 5'RACE with constant-segment primers. TCRdb fed the 5' RACE reads into MiXCR, producing one record per CDR3 protein. The data show about 560,000 distinct CDR3 sequences, with roughly 20% seen just once and approximately 8.4% held by the top ten. The J gene is TRBJ2-1, the V gene TRBV7-2, with 10 bases aligning to TRBD2. The specimen sequenced was PBMCs or a T cell subset sorted from them (not recorded which). The origin of this receptor is an adult woman who had mild COVID-19 (a few samples of this study predate the infection). Cell type and time point are not known. CDR3 residues: CASSILAGTYNEQFF. CDR3 sequence (DNA): TGTGCCAGCAGCATACTAGCGGGGACCTACAATGAGCAGTTCTTC.